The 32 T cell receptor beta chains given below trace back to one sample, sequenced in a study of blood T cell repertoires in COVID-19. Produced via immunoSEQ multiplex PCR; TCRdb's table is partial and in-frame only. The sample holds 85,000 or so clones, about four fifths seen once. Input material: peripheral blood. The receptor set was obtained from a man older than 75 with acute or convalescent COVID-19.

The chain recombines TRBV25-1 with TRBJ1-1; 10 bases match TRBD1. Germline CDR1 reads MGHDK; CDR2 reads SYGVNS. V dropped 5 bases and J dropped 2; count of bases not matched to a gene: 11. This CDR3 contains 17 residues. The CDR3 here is CASSPYPGTGENTEAFF. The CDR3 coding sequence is TGTGCCAGCAGTCCCTACCCCGGGACAGGGGAAAACACTGAAGCTTTCTTT.

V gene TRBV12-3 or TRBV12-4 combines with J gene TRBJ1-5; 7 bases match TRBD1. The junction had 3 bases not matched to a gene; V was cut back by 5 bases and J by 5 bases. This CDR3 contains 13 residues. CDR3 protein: CASSRQGDQPQHF. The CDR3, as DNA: TGTGCCAGCAGTCGTCAGGGGGATCAGCCCCAGCATTTT.

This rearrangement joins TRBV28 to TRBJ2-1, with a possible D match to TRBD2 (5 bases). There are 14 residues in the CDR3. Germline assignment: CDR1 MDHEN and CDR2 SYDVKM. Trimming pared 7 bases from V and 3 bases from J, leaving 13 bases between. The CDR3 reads CASIQRTDYNEQFF. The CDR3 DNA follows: TGTGCCAGCATCCAGCGGACGGACTACAATGAGCAGTTCTTC.

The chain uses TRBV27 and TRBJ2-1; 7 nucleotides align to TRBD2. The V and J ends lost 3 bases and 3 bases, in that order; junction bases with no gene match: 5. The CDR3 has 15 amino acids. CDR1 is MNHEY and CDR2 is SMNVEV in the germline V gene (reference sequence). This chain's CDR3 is CASSFRGLSYNEQFF. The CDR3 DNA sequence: TGTGCCAGCAGTTTTAGGGGACTAAGCTACAATGAGCAGTTCTTC.

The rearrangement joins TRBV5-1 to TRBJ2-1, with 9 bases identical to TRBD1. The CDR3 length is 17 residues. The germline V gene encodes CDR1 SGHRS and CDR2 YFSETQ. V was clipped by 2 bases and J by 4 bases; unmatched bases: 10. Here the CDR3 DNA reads TGCGCCAGCAGCTTATTGGGACAGGGAACGGGTTACAATGAGCAGTTCTTC. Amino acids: CASSLLGQGTGYNEQFF.

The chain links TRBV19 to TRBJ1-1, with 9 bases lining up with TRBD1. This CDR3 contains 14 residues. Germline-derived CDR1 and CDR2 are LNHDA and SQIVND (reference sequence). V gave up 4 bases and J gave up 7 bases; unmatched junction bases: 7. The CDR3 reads CASSTGTGSYEAFF. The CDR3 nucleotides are TGTGCCAGTAGTACCGGGACAGGGTCATATGAAGCTTTCTTT.

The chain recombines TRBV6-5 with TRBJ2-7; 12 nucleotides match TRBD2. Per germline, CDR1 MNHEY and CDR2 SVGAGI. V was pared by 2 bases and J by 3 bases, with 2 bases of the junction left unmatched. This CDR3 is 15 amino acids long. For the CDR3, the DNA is TGTGCCAGCAGTTACAGGACTAGCGGGGTCTACGAGCAGTACTTC. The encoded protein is CASSYRTSGVYEQYF.

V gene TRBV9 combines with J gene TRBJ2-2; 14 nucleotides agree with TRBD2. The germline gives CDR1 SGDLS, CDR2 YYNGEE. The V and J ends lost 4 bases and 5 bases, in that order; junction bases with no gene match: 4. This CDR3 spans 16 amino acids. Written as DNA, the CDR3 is TGTGCCAGCAGCAAGGGACTAGCGGGAGCAACCGGGGAGCTGTTTTTT. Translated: CASSKGLAGATGELFF.

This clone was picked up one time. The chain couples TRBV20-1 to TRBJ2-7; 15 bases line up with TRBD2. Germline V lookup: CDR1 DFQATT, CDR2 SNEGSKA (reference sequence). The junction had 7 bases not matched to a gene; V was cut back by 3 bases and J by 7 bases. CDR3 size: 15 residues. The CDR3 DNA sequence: TGCAGTGCTAGTTGGGGACTAGCGGGAGGAATGGAGCAGTACTTC. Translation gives CSASWGLAGGMEQYF.

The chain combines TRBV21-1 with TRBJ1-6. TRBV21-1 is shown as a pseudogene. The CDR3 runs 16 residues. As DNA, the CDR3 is TGTGCCAGCAGCAAAGGGGCGGGAGTCTATAATTCACCCCTCCACTTT. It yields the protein CASSKGAGVYNSPLHF.

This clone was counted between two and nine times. In nucleotides, the CDR3 is TGTGCCAGCAGTGATGACAGACGATCGAACACTGAAGCTTTCTTT. Protein: CASSDDRRSNTEAFF. The rearrangement uses TRBV6-6 and TRBJ1-1, with a weak D call TRBD1 (5 bases). Looked up from germline, CDR1 is MNHNY and CDR2 is SVGAGI (reference sequence). This CDR3 is 15 amino acids long. V was cut by 5 bases and J by 1 base, with 14 bases left in between.

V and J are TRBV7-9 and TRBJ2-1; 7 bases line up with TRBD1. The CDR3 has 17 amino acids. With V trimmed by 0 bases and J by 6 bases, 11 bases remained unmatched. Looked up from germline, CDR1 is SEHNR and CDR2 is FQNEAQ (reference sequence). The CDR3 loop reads CASSLASKGAASNEQFF. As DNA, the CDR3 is TGTGCCAGCAGCTTAGCGTCGAAGGGGGCCGCAAGCAATGAGCAGTTCTTC.

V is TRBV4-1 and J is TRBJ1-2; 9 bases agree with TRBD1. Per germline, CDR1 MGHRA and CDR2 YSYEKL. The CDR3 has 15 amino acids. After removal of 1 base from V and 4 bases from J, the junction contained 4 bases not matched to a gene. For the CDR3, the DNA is TGCGCCAGCAGCCAAGGGACAGGGGAGAGCTATGGCTACACCTTC. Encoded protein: CASSQGTGESYGYTF.

CDR3 bases: TGCAGCGTTGTTGGGACAGGGAGGGCAGATACGCAGTATTTT. Translated, it gives CSVVGTGRADTQYF. The V gene is TRBV29-1, the J gene TRBJ2-3, with 9 bases lining up with TRBD1. CDR1 and CDR2 from the germline V gene are SQVTM and ANQGSEA. This CDR3 contains 14 residues. J was trimmed by 4 bases and V by 4 bases; bases with no gene match: 6.

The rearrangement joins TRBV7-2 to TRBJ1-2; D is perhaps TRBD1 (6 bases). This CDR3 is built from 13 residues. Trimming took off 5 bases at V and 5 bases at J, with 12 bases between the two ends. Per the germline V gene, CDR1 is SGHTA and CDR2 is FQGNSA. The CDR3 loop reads CASSTDRSYGYTF. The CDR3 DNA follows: TGTGCCAGCAGCACCGACAGGTCGTATGGCTACACCTTC.

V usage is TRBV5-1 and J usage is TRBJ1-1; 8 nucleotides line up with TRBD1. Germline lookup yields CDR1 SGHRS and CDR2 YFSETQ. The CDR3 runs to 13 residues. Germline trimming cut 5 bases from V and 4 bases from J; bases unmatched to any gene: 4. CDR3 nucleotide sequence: TGCGCCAGCAGGGCAGGGGGCGTCACTGAAGCTTTCTTT. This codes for CASRAGGVTEAFF.

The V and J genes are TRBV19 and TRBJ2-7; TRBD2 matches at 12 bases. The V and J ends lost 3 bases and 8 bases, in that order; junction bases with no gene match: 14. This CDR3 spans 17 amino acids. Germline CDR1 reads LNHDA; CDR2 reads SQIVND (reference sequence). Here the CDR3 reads CASSIRPDLAGGPQQYF. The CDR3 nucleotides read TGTGCCAGTAGTATCCGACCGGACCTAGCGGGAGGGCCCCAGCAGTACTTC.

The CDR3 region is CASSLGGGFPFNQPQHF. The CDR3 nucleotides are TGTGCCAGCAGCTTAGGGGGAGGGTTCCCGTTCAATCAGCCCCAGCATTTT. This chain links TRBV7-9 with TRBJ1-5; D is ambiguous. The CDR3 totals 17 residues. Germline V gene lookup returns CDR1 SEHNR and CDR2 FQNEAQ (reference sequence). The V end was cut by 1 base, the J end by 3 bases, with 16 bases between.

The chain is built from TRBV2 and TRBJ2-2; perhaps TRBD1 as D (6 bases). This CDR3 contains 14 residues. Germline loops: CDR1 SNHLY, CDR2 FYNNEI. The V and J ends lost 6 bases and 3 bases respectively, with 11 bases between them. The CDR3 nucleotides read TGTGCCAGCAGCCCCGACAGGTACACCGGGGAGCTGTTTTTT. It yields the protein CASSPDRYTGELFF.

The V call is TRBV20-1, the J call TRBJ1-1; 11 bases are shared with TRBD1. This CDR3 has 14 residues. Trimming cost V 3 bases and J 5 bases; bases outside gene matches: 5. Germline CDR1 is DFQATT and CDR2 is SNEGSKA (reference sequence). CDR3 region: CSASRDRGRTEAFF. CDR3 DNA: TGCAGTGCTAGTCGGGACAGGGGGAGGACTGAAGCTTTCTTT.

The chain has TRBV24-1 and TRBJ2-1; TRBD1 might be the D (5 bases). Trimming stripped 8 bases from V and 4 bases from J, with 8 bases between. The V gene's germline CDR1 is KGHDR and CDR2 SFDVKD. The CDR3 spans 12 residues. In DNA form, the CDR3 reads TGTGCCACCATGACAGAGTACAATGAGCAGTTCTTC. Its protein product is CATMTEYNEQFF.

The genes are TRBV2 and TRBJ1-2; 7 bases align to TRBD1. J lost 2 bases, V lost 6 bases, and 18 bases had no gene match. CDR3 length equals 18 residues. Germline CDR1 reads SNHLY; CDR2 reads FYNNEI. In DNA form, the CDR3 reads TGTGCCAGCAGGGTGTCGGACAGCAGGGGGATACTAAACTATGGCTACACCTTC. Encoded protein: CASRVSDSRGILNYGYTF.

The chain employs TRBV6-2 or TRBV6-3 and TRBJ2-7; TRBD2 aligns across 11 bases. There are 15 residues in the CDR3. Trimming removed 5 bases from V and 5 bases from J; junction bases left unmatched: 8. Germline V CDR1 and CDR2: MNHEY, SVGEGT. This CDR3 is CASSPLAGVGNEQYF. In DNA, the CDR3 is TGTGCCAGCAGTCCACTAGCGGGAGTCGGAAACGAGCAGTACTTC.

The CDR3 bases are TGTGCCAGCACCCCTGCGCCTCTCGATACGCAGTATTTT. It encodes CASTPAPLDTQYF. The rearrangement links TRBV28 to TRBJ2-3; the D is unclear. Per the germline V gene, CDR1 is MDHEN and CDR2 is SYDVKM. The CDR3 consists of 13 residues. V lost 7 bases, J lost 6 bases, and 14 bases lay in between.

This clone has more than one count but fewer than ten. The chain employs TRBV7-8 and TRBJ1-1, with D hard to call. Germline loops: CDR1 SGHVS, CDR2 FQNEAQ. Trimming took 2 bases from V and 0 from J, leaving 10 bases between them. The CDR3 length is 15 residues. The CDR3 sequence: CASSLSAVMNTEAFF. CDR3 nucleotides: TGTGCCAGCAGCTTATCCGCGGTCATGAACACTGAAGCTTTCTTT.

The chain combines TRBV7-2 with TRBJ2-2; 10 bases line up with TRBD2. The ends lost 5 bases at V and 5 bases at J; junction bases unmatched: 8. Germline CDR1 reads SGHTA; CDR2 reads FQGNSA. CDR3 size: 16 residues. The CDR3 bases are TGTGCCAGCAGCCGTAGCGGGAGGAAGGTTACCGGGGAGCTGTTTTTT. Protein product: CASSRSGRKVTGELFF.

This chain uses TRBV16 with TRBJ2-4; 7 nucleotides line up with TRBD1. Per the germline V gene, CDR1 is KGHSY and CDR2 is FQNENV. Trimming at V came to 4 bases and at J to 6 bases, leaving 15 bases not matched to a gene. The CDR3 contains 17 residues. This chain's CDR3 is CASSPVVRTGGLNIQYF. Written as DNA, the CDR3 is TGTGCCAGCAGCCCCGTTGTTAGGACAGGCGGATTAAACATTCAGTACTTC.

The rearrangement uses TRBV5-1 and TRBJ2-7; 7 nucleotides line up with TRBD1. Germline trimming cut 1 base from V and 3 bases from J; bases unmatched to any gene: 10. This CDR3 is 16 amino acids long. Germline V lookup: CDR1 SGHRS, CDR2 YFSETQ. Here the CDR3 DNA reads TGCGCCAGCAGCTTGAACACAGGGGCTCAAGGCTACGAGCAGTACTTC. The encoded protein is CASSLNTGAQGYEQYF.

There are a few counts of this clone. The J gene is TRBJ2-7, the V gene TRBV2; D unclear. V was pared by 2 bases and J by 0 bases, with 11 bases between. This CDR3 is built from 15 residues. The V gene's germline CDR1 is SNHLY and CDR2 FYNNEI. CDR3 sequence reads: CASSETRSSSYEQYF. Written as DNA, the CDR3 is TGTGCCAGCAGTGAAACCAGGTCCAGCTCCTACGAGCAGTACTTC.

CDR3 in amino acids: CASSMDRGPGELFF. CDR3 nucleotide sequence: TGTGCCAGCAGTATGGACAGGGGGCCCGGGGAGCTGTTTTTT. The chain is built from TRBV6-5 and TRBJ2-2, with TRBD1 matching 11 bases. With 5 bases clipped from V and 6 bases from J, the junction kept 2 bases outside the gene matches. The CDR3 is 14 residues long. Germline CDR1 MNHEY, CDR2 SVGAGI.

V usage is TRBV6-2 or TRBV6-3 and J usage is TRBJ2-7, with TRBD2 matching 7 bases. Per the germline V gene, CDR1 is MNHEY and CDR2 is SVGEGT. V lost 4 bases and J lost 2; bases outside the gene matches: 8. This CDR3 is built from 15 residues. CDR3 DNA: TGTGCCAGCAGTTCGGGTGCTAGCGGTACCTACGAGCAGTACTTC. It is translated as CASSSGASGTYEQYF.

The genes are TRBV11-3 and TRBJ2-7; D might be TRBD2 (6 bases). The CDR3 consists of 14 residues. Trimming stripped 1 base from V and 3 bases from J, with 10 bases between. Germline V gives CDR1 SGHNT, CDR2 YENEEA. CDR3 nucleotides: TGTGCCAGCAGCTTAGCGGGAGCGGGCTACGAGCAGTACTTC. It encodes CASSLAGAGYEQYF.